This TCR beta chain was obtained from a study of blood T cells in healthy people across ages. V was clipped by 6 bases and J by 4 bases; unmatched bases: 3. CDR1 and CDR2 (germline): MNHEY, SVGEGT. The length of the CDR3 is 13 residues. PCR was performed a second time for roughly 6 to 12 cycles using a sample-barcoded 5' primer and a J-beta primer mix. TCRdb itself ran the 5' RACE reads through MiXCR, one entry per CDR3 protein. Of about 580,000 distinct CDR3 sequences listed, roughly 48% are singletons. Study-wide results and caveats: Reliance upon unsorted PBMCs precluded definitive naive versus antigen-experienced comparison.

This clonotype was seen many times. Its antigen is undetermined. Material for sequencing was blood. The source of this sequence is a man older than 75 in good health. The chain uses TRBV6-2 or TRBV6-3 and TRBJ2-7; 10 bases align to TRBD1. The CDR3 spells CASRRQGAYEQYF. The CDR3 DNA follows: TGTGCCAGCAGGAGACAGGGGGCTTACGAGCAGTACTTC.